This entry lists 30 T cell receptor beta chains sequenced from one sample in a study of vaccination and CD4 T cells after COVID-19. Cultured CD4+ T-cell DNA underwent Oncomine TCR Beta short-read sequencing. TCRdb passed the PCR reads through MiXCR, listing each CDR3 protein once. The sample lists approximately 19,000 distinct CDR3 sequences; roughly two fifths were seen once. No antigens are known for them. Sample treatment: roughly 10-day PBMC culture with coronavirus spike peptide pools or control peptides (ViraFEST assay). The source material was CD4+ T cells from blood, cultured in vitro, sampled after SARS-CoV-2 vaccination. All receptors come from a human donor who had recovered from COVID-19.

The chain recombines TRBV19 with TRBJ2-2; the D gene could be TRBD1 or TRBD2 (5 bases each). There are 13 residues in the CDR3. The V gene's germline CDR1 is LNHDA and CDR2 SQIVND (reference sequence). V lost 5 bases and J lost 8, with 12 bases in between. The chain's CDR3 is CASSVGEFGELFF. For the CDR3, the DNA is TGTGCCAGTAGTGTGGGGGAGTTTGGGGAGCTGTTTTTT.

V gene TRBV7-9 combines with J gene TRBJ1-2, with no clear D. This CDR3 comprises 13 residues. Trimming removed 3 bases at V and 7 bases at J, with 12 bases between. Germline V CDR1 and CDR2: SEHNR, FQNEAQ (reference sequence). CDR3 bases: TGTGCCAGCAGCTTTCGAGACAATCTTGGCTACACCTTC. It specifies CASSFRDNLGYTF.

The chain recombines TRBV2 with TRBJ1-5; no clear D gene. The CDR3 consists of 12 residues. Looked up from germline, CDR1 is SNHLY and CDR2 is FYNNEI. V was cut by 6 bases and J by 2 bases, with 5 bases left in between. The CDR3 DNA reads as TGTGCCAGCAGCGTTGGCAATCAGCCCCAGCATTTT. As protein: CASSVGNQPQHF.

This clonotype rates as large. This chain links TRBV5-5 with TRBJ1-6; D not resolved. The CDR3 is 15 amino acids. V was trimmed by 0 bases and J by 3 bases, leaving 7 bases between them. Looked up from germline, CDR1 is SGHKS and CDR2 is YYEKEE (reference sequence). The chain's CDR3 is CASSLAPGYNSPLHF. As DNA, the CDR3 is TGTGCCAGCAGCTTGGCGCCAGGCTATAATTCACCCCTCCACTTT.

The V call is TRBV5-1, the J call TRBJ1-1; no reliable D call. There are 13 residues in the CDR3. The germline CDR1 and CDR2 sequences are SGHRS and YFSETQ. Trimming removed 4 bases from V and 7 bases from J, with 14 bases in between. CDR3: CASSTQTGGEAFF. The DNA of the CDR3 is TGCGCCAGCAGCACCCAGACCGGCGGTGAAGCTTTCTTT.

The chain uses TRBV28 and TRBJ1-5; TRBD1 matches 9 bases. Germline loops: CDR1 MDHEN, CDR2 SYDVKM. The CDR3 totals 17 residues. J was trimmed by 2 bases and V by 7 bases; bases with no gene match: 12. The CDR3: CASTYGHRTGGNQPQHF. The CDR3 coding sequence is TGTGCCAGCACCTACGGCCATCGGACAGGGGGCAATCAGCCCCAGCATTTT. Filled out from reference TRBV28 and TRBJ1-5, the complete variable domain reads DVKVTQSSRYLVKRTGEKVFLECVQDMDHENMFWYRQDPGLGLRLIYFSYDVKMKEKGDIPEGYSVSREKKERFSLILESASTNQTSMYLCASTYGHRTGGNQPQHFGDGTRLSIL.

This clonotype was observed a few times. The J gene is TRBJ2-7, the V gene TRBV20-1, with D perhaps matching TRBD2 (5 bases). Germline assignment: CDR1 DFQATT and CDR2 SNEGSKA (reference sequence). The germline V and J ends were trimmed by 2 bases and 0 bases, with 11 bases remaining between them. This CDR3 has 14 amino acids. The CDR3 spells CSARFGGRSYEQYF. In nucleotides, the CDR3 is TGCAGTGCTAGATTCGGCGGGCGCTCCTACGAGCAGTACTTC.

This rearrangement joins TRBV7-2 to TRBJ1-6; D call uncertain. This CDR3 region has 13 residues. V was shortened by 1 base and J by 13 bases, with 11 bases between the two germline ends. Germline V gene lookup returns CDR1 SGHTA and CDR2 FQGNSA. CDR3 DNA sequence: TGTGCCAGCAGCTTAGGCCAGCTCGCGCCCCTCCACTTT. This translates into CASSLGQLAPLHF.

The V and J genes are TRBV10-3 and TRBJ2-5; possible D gene TRBD1, 6 bases. Trimming removed 8 bases at V and 2 bases at J, with 18 bases between. The CDR3 has 15 residues. CDR1 ENHRY and CDR2 SYGVKD come from the germline V gene. The CDR3 region has the DNA TGTGCCATCGGGAACTCCGGGACAAGACAAGAGACCCAGTACTTC. The encoded protein is CAIGNSGTRQETQYF.

The V gene is TRBV20-1, the J gene TRBJ2-7; 10 positions agree with TRBD2. The germline V gene has CDR1 DFQATT and CDR2 SNEGSKA (reference sequence). The V segment lost 0 bases and the J segment 7 bases; nucleotides outside the gene matches: 18. CDR3 length equals 18 residues. The CDR3 DNA reads TGCAGTGCTAGAGATCGGCTAGCGGGAGCTCCTACCCTTGAGGAGCAGTACTTC. As protein: CSARDRLAGAPTLEEQYF.

The chain uses TRBV6-1 and TRBJ2-3; D unresolved. Trimming cost V 1 base and J 11 bases, with 16 bases left between them. The CDR3 has 14 amino acids. Germline CDR1 is MNHNS and CDR2 is SASEGT. CDR3 protein: CASSEGLTSPGQYF. The DNA of the CDR3 is TGTGCCAGCAGTGAAGGTCTCACGTCCCCAGGGCAGTATTTT.

The chain has TRBV10-3 and TRBJ2-7; TRBD1 matches 11 bases. The junction had 9 bases not matched to a gene; V was cut back by 0 bases and J by 5 bases. This CDR3 contains 17 residues. Germline V gene sequence: CDR1 ENHRY, CDR2 SYGVKD. The DNA of the CDR3 is TGTGCCATCAGTGAGTCCGATCTCCGGACAGGGGGCCACGAGCAGTACTTC. Its translation: CAISESDLRTGGHEQYF.

This chain joins TRBV9 and TRBJ2-5, with D possibly TRBD1 on 6 matching bases. The CDR3 length is 15 residues. Germline V CDR1 and CDR2: SGDLS, YYNGEE. Trimming shortened V by 1 base and J by 2 bases, and 12 bases separated the two germline ends. The CDR3 DNA follows: TGTGCCAGCAGCGTACTTGGACAGCTACAAGAGACCCAGTACTTC. Its translation is CASSVLGQLQETQYF.

V is TRBV20-1 and J is TRBJ1-2; the match to TRBD1 covers 7 bases. Per the germline V gene, CDR1 is DFQATT and CDR2 is SNEGSKA (reference sequence). V shed 6 bases, J shed 4 bases, and the junction held 8 bases outside the gene matches. The CDR3 extends over 13 amino acids. As DNA, the CDR3 is TGCAGTGCCGGGGAGGGGGCCCTCTATGGCTACACCTTC. Protein: CSAGEGALYGYTF.

The chain recombines TRBV30 with TRBJ2-7, with 12 bases that match TRBD2. The germline gives CDR1 GTSNPN, CDR2 SVGIG (reference sequence). Trimming at V came to 4 bases and at J to 4 bases, leaving 20 bases not matched to a gene. The CDR3 is made up of 19 amino acids. The CDR3 DNA reads as TGTGCCTGGAACATAATTTCTAGCGGGAGGGCTGCTAGCTATTACGAGCAGTACTTC. Its protein product is CAWNIISSGRAASYYEQYF.

This chain links TRBV7-2 with TRBJ2-3; the D is unclear. Germline CDR1 SGHTA, CDR2 FQGNSA. The CDR3 length is 15 residues. Trimming removed 3 bases from V and 1 base from J, with 11 bases in between. CDR3 region: CASSLFQQGTDTQYF. The CDR3 bases are TGTGCCAGCAGCTTGTTCCAGCAGGGCACAGATACGCAGTATTTT.

This chain uses TRBV6-1 with TRBJ1-1, with 8 bases aligning to TRBD1. Germline CDR1 reads MNHNS; CDR2 reads SASEGT. Trimming at V came to 7 bases and at J to 4 bases, leaving 11 bases not matched to a gene. The CDR3 runs 15 residues. The CDR3 reads CASTNINRGSTEAFF. The CDR3 region has the DNA TGTGCCAGCACCAATATTAACAGGGGGAGCACTGAAGCTTTCTTT.

This chain links TRBV2 with TRBJ1-1, with D uncertain. Trimming removed 5 bases at V and 3 bases at J, with 16 bases between. Germline CDR1 reads SNHLY; CDR2 reads FYNNEI. The CDR3 totals 15 residues. CDR3 nucleotides: TGTGCCAGCAGTTCAATGCCCTCCACGGACACTGAAGCTTTCTTT. Translating it yields CASSSMPSTDTEAFF.

The chain employs TRBV10-2 and TRBJ2-3; D gene unclear. Germline assignment: CDR1 WSHSY and CDR2 SAAADI. With 2 bases removed from V and 0 bases from J, the gap between germline ends came to 3 bases. The CDR3 totals 13 residues. CDR3 sequence reads: CASSEGSTDTQYF. For the CDR3, the DNA is TGCGCCAGCAGTGAGGGTAGCACAGATACGCAGTATTTT.

The table lists this clonotype with a few counts. The gene calls are TRBV11-3 and TRBJ1-2; a possible D gene is TRBD1 (6 bases). Germline V CDR1 and CDR2: SGHNT, YENEEA. V was pared by 5 bases and J by 4 bases, with 14 bases between. The CDR3 has 14 amino acids. This chain's CDR3 is CASSPRGGSYGYTF. The CDR3 region has the DNA TGTGCCAGCAGCCCAAGGGGGGGCAGCTATGGCTACACCTTC.

This clonotype was observed once. J is TRBJ2-2 and V is TRBV19; D is possibly TRBD1 (6 bases). The CDR3 sequence is 15 residues long. With 10 bases removed from V and 3 bases from J, the gap between germline ends came to 18 bases. Germline values: CDR1 LNHDA, CDR2 SQIVND (reference sequence). CDR3 sequence: CATSGQGTDTGELFF. In nucleotides, the CDR3 is TGTGCCACCTCTGGGCAGGGGACGGACACCGGGGAGCTGTTTTTT.

As to this clonotype: One end of the junction is discordant with germline, which a read error may explain. The rearrangement joins TRBV28 to TRBJ1-6; D is perhaps TRBD1 (6 bases). CDR3 length: 13 amino acids. Per the germline V gene, CDR1 is MDHEN and CDR2 is SYDVKM. Written as DNA, the CDR3 is TGCGCCAGCAGTACAGGGTGGAGTTCGCCCCTCCACTTT. Translated, it gives CASSTGWSSPLHF.

This chain uses TRBV5-4 with TRBJ1-1; D might be TRBD1 (5 bases). Looked up from germline, CDR1 is SGHNT and CDR2 is YYREEE (reference sequence). V shed 4 bases and J shed 1 base, with 11 bases lying between them. The CDR3 spans 14 residues. In DNA, the CDR3 is TGTGCCAGCAGCGTCAGGACAACGAACACTGAAGCTTTCTTT. This gives the protein CASSVRTTNTEAFF. The complete variable domain, with remaining parts taken from reference TRBV5-4 and TRBJ1-1, reads ETGVTQSPTHLIKTRGQQVTLRCSSQSGHNTVSWYQQALGQGPQFIFQYYREEENGRGNFPPRFSGLQFPNYSSELNVNALELDDSALYLCASSVRTTNTEAFFGQGTRLTVV.

This clonotype was detected only a few times. The rearrangement uses TRBV6-2 or TRBV6-3 and TRBJ2-5; 7 bases match TRBD1. Trimming took 4 bases from V and 0 from J; bases not matched to a gene: 5. Germline loops: CDR1 MNHEY, CDR2 SVGEGT. CDR3 length equals 15 residues. This chain's CDR3 is CASSSGRGYQETQYF. The CDR3, as DNA: TGTGCCAGCAGTTCAGGCAGGGGGTACCAAGAGACCCAGTACTTC.

CDR3 loop: CSARDVDGNNEQFF. The DNA for the CDR3 is TGCAGTGCTAGAGATGTGGACGGCAACAATGAGCAGTTCTTC. V and J are TRBV20-1 and TRBJ2-1; D call uncertain. Germline CDR1 is DFQATT and CDR2 is SNEGSKA (reference sequence). This CDR3 region has 14 residues. Trimming removed 0 bases from V and 5 bases from J, with 11 bases in between.

The rearrangement joins TRBV7-3 to TRBJ1-1; no definite D call. Trimming removed 2 bases from V and 1 base from J, with 11 bases in between. Germline lookup yields CDR1 SGHTA and CDR2 FQGTGA. The CDR3 totals 15 residues. The CDR3 DNA reads as TGTGCCAGCAGCTTATTGGGTCGGCAGAACACTGAAGCTTTCTTT. This translates into CASSLLGRQNTEAFF.

This chain links TRBV23-1 with TRBJ1-2; D may be TRBD1 (5 bases). TRBV23-1 has ORF status, its function being uncertain. Trimming shortened V by 3 bases and J by 4 bases, and 12 bases separated the two germline ends. The length of the CDR3 is 14 residues. CDR3 loop: CASSHLQETYGYTF. CDR3 nucleotides: TGCGCCAGCAGTCATCTACAGGAGACCTATGGCTACACCTTC.

The genes are TRBV20-1 and TRBJ2-7; D is perhaps TRBD1 or TRBD2 (6 bases each). V shed 5 bases and J shed 2 bases, with 10 bases lying between them. Germline V gene lookup returns CDR1 DFQATT and CDR2 SNEGSKA (reference sequence). The CDR3 spans 12 residues. In nucleotides, the CDR3 is TGCAGTGCTGCGGGACAACCCTACGAGCAGTACTTC. Protein sequence: CSAAGQPYEQYF.

The rearrangement joins TRBV27 to TRBJ1-1; D call uncertain. CDR1 is MNHEY, CDR2 SMNVEV, per germline (reference sequence). Trimming took off 5 bases at V and 2 bases at J, with 18 bases between the two ends. The CDR3 length is 16 residues. The CDR3 sequence is CASSPQGPPLNTEAFF. The DNA of the CDR3 is TGTGCCAGCAGTCCTCAAGGACCGCCACTAAACACTGAAGCTTTCTTT.

This clonotype was detected only a few times. The CDR3 is CASSLSRGLAGGETQYF. CDR3 DNA sequence: TGTGCCAGCAGTTTATCGAGAGGACTAGCGGGGGGTGAGACCCAGTACTTC. The chain links TRBV27 to TRBJ2-5, with 14 bases identical to TRBD2. Trimming took 0 bases from V and 5 from J; bases not matched to a gene: 5. Germline values: CDR1 MNHEY, CDR2 SMNVEV (reference sequence). The CDR3 contains 17 residues.